The present T cell receptor beta chain was sequenced within a study of regulatory T cells in long-lasting Graves disease. Study at large: The antithyroid drugs taken by newly diagnosed Graves' patients had been used for under 3 months.

According to the study, TCR beta libraries were built with iRepertoire HTBI primers and CDR3-region Arm-PCR. TCRdb independently ran MiXCR on the multiplex PCR reads; one entry per CDR3 protein. The sample includes some 400,000 distinct CDR3 sequences, 14% to 15% of them seen just once. The time point here: newly diagnosed GD, antithyroid drugs for less than 3 months. Scientists built the TCR library using RNA that was extracted from PBMCs. This clonotype was recorded at least ten times. V lost 5 bases, J lost 4 bases, and 5 bases lay in between. Looked up from germline, CDR1 is KGHSH and CDR2 is LQKENI. The CDR3 runs 11 residues. These data were also reused for a study on T cells in Graves' hyperthyroidism and ophthalmopathy.

The chain is built from TRBV18 and TRBJ2-5; no reliable D call. Sequencing used peripheral blood mononuclear cells (PBMCs), obtained at new diagnosis, from a patient treated with antithyroid drugs. The source of this sequence is a woman under 40 with Graves disease. The CDR3 sequence is CASSGGETQYF. CDR3 DNA: TGTGCCAGCTCAGGTGGAGAGACCCAGTACTTC.